The present TCR beta chain was sequenced within a study of human thymus T cells. Study-wide results and caveats: An apparent bias in V and J gene usage was seen in thymic and blood repertoires.

Germline assignment: CDR1 MNHNS and CDR2 SASEGT. The CDR3 covers 15 residues. Trimming took 2 bases from V and 4 from J; bases not matched to a gene: 6. Donors were healthy Finnish infants having corrective surgery for congenital heart defects. Blood DNA came from all available leukocytes, not a fixed cell number. Clones were sequenced by immunoSEQ multiplex PCR, and TCRdb holds only the in-frame ones, with some missing. The sample consists of 35,000 to 45,000 clones, about 94% of them appearing once. A note on this clone: Its antigen remains unknown.

Sequences were obtained from blood. The chain couples TRBV6-1 to TRBJ1-2; 8 bases map to TRBD1. This receptor was identified in a boy under two years old with a congenital heart defect but otherwise immunologically healthy. Here the CDR3 DNA reads TGTGCCAGCAGTGAACGGACAGGGACGGGCTATGGCTACACCTTC. Translated: CASSERTGTGYGYTF.